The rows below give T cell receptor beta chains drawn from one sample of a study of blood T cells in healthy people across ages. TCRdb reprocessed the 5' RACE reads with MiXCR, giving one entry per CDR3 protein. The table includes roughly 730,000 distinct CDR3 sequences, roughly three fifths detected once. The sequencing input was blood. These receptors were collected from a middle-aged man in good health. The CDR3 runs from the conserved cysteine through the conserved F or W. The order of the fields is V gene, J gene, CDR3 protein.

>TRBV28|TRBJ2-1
CASSSGTHAYNEQFF
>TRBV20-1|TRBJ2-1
CSARGMDTVYNEQFF
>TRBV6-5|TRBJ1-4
CASSSGTWDEKLFF
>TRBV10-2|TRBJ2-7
CASSERHEEILSYEQYF
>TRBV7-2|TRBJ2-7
CASSAQSSYEQYF
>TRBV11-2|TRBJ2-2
CASSLDWGGTGELFF
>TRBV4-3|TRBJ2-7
CASSSKGPKGLRAGAPYEQYF
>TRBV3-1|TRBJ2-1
CASSRDLFEQFF
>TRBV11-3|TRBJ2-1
CASSSLRGGNNEQFF
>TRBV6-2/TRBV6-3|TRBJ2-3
CASSPPRLADSTDTQYF
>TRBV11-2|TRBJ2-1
CASSLVGRSEQFF
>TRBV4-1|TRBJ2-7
CASKGTVIYEQYF
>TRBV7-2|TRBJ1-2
CASSSAASSYGYTF
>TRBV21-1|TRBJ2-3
CARQTGQGSSDTQYF
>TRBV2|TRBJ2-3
CASSDRGPRTDTQYF
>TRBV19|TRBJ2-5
CASSKQDQYQETQYF
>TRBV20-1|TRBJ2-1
CSASLDRVRNEQFF
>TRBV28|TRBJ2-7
CASQGSWSSYEQYF
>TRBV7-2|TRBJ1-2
CASSLDTGARYGYTF
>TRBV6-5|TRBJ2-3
CASSYSGNIKTDTQYF
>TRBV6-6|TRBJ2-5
CASSYGLALETQYF
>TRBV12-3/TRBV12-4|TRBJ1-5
CASSLVGTSQPQHF
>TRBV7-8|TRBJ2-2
CASSLADWDTGELFF
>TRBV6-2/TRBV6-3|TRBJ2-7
CASSDPAGGLYEQYF
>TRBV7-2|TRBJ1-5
CASSWVSDSNQPQHF
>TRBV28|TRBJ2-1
CASSPSTGARVEFF
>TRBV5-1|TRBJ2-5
CASSPGGSSETQYF
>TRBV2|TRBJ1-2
CASSGSGYYGYTF
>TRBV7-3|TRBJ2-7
CASSGTSATRDEQYF
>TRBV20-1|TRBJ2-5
CSARGQSKETQYF
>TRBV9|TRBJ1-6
CASSGLLGGGSPLHF
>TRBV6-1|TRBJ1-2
CASIPRGRQGLTNYGYTF
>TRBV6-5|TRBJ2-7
CASKPGLHYEQYF
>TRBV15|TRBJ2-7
CATSRAISSEQYF
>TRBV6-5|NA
CASSSPGRDYEQYF
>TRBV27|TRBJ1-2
CATSTFQGPYGYTF
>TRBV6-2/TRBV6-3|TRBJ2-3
CAAGSEVVDTQYF
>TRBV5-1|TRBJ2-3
CASSLQTSGDTQYF
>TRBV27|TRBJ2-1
CASSLGKGWTSDDYNEQFF
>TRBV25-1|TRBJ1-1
CASSVGVTEAFF
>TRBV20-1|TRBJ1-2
CSARPTGGYGYTF
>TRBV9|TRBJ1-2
CASSVATGTGTNFDYGYTF
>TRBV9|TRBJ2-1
CASSVVVSSYNEQFF
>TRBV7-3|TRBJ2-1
CASSLATGTGSYNEQFF
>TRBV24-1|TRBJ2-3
CATSGGTTITDTQYF
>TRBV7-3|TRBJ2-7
CASSFGLNYEQYF
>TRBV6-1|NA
CASSESEGWWETQYF
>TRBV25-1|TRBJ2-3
CASSQKTLSTDTQYF
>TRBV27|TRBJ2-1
CASSSPGGIGEQFF
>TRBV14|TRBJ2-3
CASSLPDRVDGTDTQYF
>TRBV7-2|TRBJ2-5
CASSLDLGDETQYF
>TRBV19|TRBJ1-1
CASSSSGQLMNTEAFF
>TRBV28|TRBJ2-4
CASSFRDRVGKSLAKNIQYF
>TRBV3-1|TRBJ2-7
CASSPGTSDYEQYF
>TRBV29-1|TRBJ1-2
CSVLLLNNYGYTF
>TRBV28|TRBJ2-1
CASSDFGSSYNEQFF
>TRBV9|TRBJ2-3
CASSSGPADTQYF
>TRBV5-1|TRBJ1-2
CASSLNRDANYGYTF
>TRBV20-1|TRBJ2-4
CSARGSRVGDIQYF
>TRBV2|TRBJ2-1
CASSQSGRVRDEQFF